The rows below give T cell receptor beta chains drawn from one sample of a study of cytomegalovirus exposure and HLA in healthy donors. TCRdb keeps only in-frame clones here, not all; method: immunoSEQ multiplex PCR. The sample lists about 180,000 clones, roughly 78% occurring once. Specimen: PBMCs. These receptors all stem from a woman aged 40 to 50 in good health and CMV-seronegative. Both conserved end residues are part of each CDR3. D genes are given only for firm matches. Some rows have no size entry. The others give once, few or many, or a class for an expanded clone.

>-|TRBD1|TRBJ1-2|TRBV28
TGTGCCAGCAGTCGACAGGGAGTAGGTGGTGGCTACACCTTC
CASSRQGVGGGYTF
>-|TRBD2|TRBJ2-1|TRBV7-8
TGTGCCAGCAGCTTAGTCCTAGCGGGGGGACGCAATGAGCAGTTCTTC
CASSLVLAGGRNEQFF
>-|TRBD2|TRBJ2-7|TRBV5-1
TGCGCCAGCAGCTTGGCCGGGACTAGCTACGAGCAGTACTTC
CASSLAGTSYEQYF
>few|-|TRBJ1-1|TRBV4-1
TGCGCCAGCAGCCAGACCAGGGTAACGACTTTCTTT
CASSQTRVTTFF
>-|-|TRBJ1-1|TRBV10-3
TGTGCCATCAGTGAGTCTGGGGGGGCGCGGGGAGCTTTCTTT
CAISESGGARGAFF
>once|-|TRBJ2-1|TRBV5-1
TGCGCCAGCAGCCCCCTCAGGGGTACCTACAATGAGCAGTTCTTC
CASSPLRGTYNEQFF
>-|TRBD1|TRBJ2-1|TRBV10-3
TGTGCCATCAGTGAGGGGGCGGGGACAGGGTCCTACAATGAGCAGTTCTTC
CAISEGAGTGSYNEQFF
>-|TRBD2|TRBJ2-7|TRBV18
TGTGCCAGCTCATCCCGGACTAGCGGGAGGGGCGAGCAGTACTTC
CASSSRTSGRGEQYF
>few|TRBD1|TRBJ2-4|TRBV6-6
TGTGCCAGCAGAGGGGACAGAAACATTCAGTACTTC
CASRGDRNIQYF
>-|-|TRBJ2-1|TRBV9
TGTGCCAGCAGCGCAGATTCCGGGAGCTACAATGAGCAGTTCTTC
CASSADSGSYNEQFF
>-|TRBD1|TRBJ1-1|TRBV18
TGTGCCAGCTCACCGATACAGGGGGCGAGCGGCACTGAAGCTTTCTTT
CASSPIQGASGTEAFF
>-|-|TRBJ1-5|TRBV23-1
TGCGCCAGCAGTCGGGATGACAGGATAAATCAGCCCCAGCATTTT
CASSRDDRINQPQHF
>once|-|TRBJ1-1|TRBV29-1
TGCAGCGCTCAGGTTGGGTTCATGAACACTGAAGCTTTCTTT
CSAQVGFMNTEAFF
>-|TRBD2|TRBJ2-7|TRBV19
TGTGCCAGTAGTAGGGCAGCGGGATCCTACGAGCAGTACTTC
CASSRAAGSYEQYF
>-|TRBD2|TRBJ2-7|TRBV7-9
TGTGCCAGCAGCTCCCCGACTAGCGGCTCCTACGAGCAGTACTTC
CASSSPTSGSYEQYF
>-|-|TRBJ2-7|TRBV19
TGTGCCAGTAGTATGGGGGTAGGGGGCTCCTACGAGCAGTACTTC
CASSMGVGGSYEQYF
>once|-|TRBJ2-4|TRBV15
TGTGCCACCAGCAGAGCCCCAGTGGGGGGTGAAAACATTCAGTACTTC
CATSRAPVGGENIQYF
>-|-|TRBJ1-2|TRBV19
TGTGCCAGTAGTATAGGAAGAGCGGGGTCAGTCTATGGCTACACCTTC
CASSIGRAGSVYGYTF
>-|TRBD1|TRBJ1-5|TRBV19
TGTGCCAGTAGGGGCCCGACAGGGCATCAGCCCCAGCATTTT
CASRGPTGHQPQHF
>-|-|TRBJ2-1|TRBV9
TGTGCCAGCAGCGGTCGGGACTTAACAGATGAGCAGTTCTTC
CASSGRDLTDEQFF
>-|TRBD1|TRBJ1-5|TRBV6-1
TGTGCCAGCAGAGGGGGCGGACATAGCAATCAGCCCCAGCATTTT
CASRGGGHSNQPQHF
>-|TRBD2|TRBJ2-7|TRBV5-4
TGTGCCAGCAGCTCGGGACTAGCGGGACGATCCTACGAGCAGTACTTC
CASSSGLAGRSYEQYF
>-|TRBD1|TRBJ2-7|TRBV18
TGTGCCAGCTCAATATCACAGGGGGCCTACGAGCAGTACTTC
CASSISQGAYEQYF
>-|TRBD1|TRBJ1-2|TRBV7-9
TGTGCCAGCTCTGTAGACAGGGACTATGGCTACACCTTC
CASSVDRDYGYTF
>-|-|TRBJ2-3|TRBV13
TGTGCCAGCAGCTTAGAAGCGCGAAACTCACCGCGCACAGATACGCAGTATTTT
CASSLEARNSPRTDTQYF
>few|TRBD1|TRBJ1-1|TRBV6-4
TGTGCCAGCAGTGAGGGGACAGGGGGCTGGGCTTTCTTT
CASSEGTGGWAFF
>once|-|TRBJ2-7|TRBV2
TGTGCCAGCAGTAATCGGGCGGGCTACGAGCAGTACTTC
CASSNRAGYEQYF
>-|TRBD1|TRBJ2-3|TRBV30
TGTGCCTCTAAAGGGGGCACCTTCACAGATACGCAGTATTTT
CASKGGTFTDTQYF
>-|-|TRBJ1-1|TRBV5-1
TGCGCCAGCAGCTCCAGGGGTCGGACTGAAGCTTTCTTT
CASSSRGRTEAFF
>-|TRBD2|TRBJ2-3|TRBV10-2
TGCGCCAGCAGTCCCGGACTAGCTGGAGATACGCAGTATTTT
CASSPGLAGDTQYF
>-|-|TRBJ1-1|TRBV5-5
TGTGCCAGCACCCCGATGGGCCTAAACACTGAAGCTTTCTTT
CASTPMGLNTEAFF
>-|TRBD1|TRBJ1-4|TRBV7-9
TGTGCCAGCAGCGGTATGGGGACAGGGAAGCCAATTGAAAAACTGTTTTTT
CASSGMGTGKPIEKLFF
>-|-|TRBJ1-1|TRBV6-5
TGTGCCAGCAGACGGACCACAGGGATGAACACTGAAGCTTTCTTT
CASRRTTGMNTEAFF
>-|-|TRBJ2-7|TRBV6-6
TGTGCCAGCAGTTACTCGAGGGGACTGCACTACGAGCAGTACTTC
CASSYSRGLHYEQYF
>-|-|TRBJ1-2|TRBV19
TGTGCCAGTAGTATGCAGGACTATGGCTACACCTTC
CASSMQDYGYTF
>-|-|TRBJ1-5|TRBV19
TGTGCCAGTGCGGGGTCCTTGAATCAGCCCCAGCATTTT
CASAGSLNQPQHF
>-|TRBD1|TRBJ1-2|TRBV5-1
TGCGCCAGCAGCTTGCCCAAAACAGGGGGCGAGGGCTACACCTTC
CASSLPKTGGEGYTF
>few|-|TRBJ1-1|TRBV5-1
TGCGCCAGCAGTTATCGAGGGGGTAAGAGCACTGAAGCTTTCTTT
CASSYRGGKSTEAFF
>-|TRBD1|TRBJ1-2|TRBV2
TGTGCCAGCAGTGAAAGGCAGGGGGCGAGCGGCTACACCTTC
CASSERQGASGYTF
>-|TRBD1|TRBJ2-5|TRBV5-4
TGTGCCAGCACTCCCAGGGGGCGAGAAGAGACCCAGTACTTC
CASTPRGREETQYF
>-|TRBD2|TRBJ2-1|TRBV6-1
TGTGCCAGCAGTGATCTGCGGGGGAGCTACAATGAGCAGTTCTTC
CASSDLRGSYNEQFF
>-|-|TRBJ2-7|TRBV12-5
TGTGCTAGTGCCCTCTCCTACGAGCAGTACTTC
CASALSYEQYF